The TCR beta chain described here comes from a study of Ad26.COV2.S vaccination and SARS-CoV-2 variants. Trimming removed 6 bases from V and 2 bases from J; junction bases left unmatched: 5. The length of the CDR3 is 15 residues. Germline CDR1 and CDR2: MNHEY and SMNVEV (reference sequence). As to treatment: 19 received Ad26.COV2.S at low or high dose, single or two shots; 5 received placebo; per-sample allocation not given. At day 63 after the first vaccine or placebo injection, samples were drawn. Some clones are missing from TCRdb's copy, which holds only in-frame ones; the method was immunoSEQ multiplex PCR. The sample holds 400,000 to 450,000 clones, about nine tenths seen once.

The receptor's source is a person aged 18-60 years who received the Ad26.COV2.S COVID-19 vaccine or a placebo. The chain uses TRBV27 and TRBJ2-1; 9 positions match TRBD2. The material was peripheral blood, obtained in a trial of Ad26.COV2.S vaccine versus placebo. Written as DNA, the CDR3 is TGTGCCAGCAGGCCGACTAGCGGACCCTACAATGAGCAGTTCTTC. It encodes CASRPTSGPYNEQFF.